The TCR beta chain under discussion was sequenced for a study of CD8 T cells in ankylosing spondylitis. Points from the study as a whole: It appeared that ankylosing spondylitis blood was characterized by a TCR beta motif of several highly homologous variants.

A quantitative 5'-RACE method, one with molecular barcodes, was used to make TCR beta libraries. TCRdb ran MiXCR on the 5' RACE reads and lists one entry per CDR3 protein. The table shows roughly 440,000 distinct CDR3 sequences, with approximately 17% occurring only once. This CDR3 has 14 amino acids. Trimming removed 3 bases at V and 2 bases at J, with 9 bases between. Worth noting for this clonotype: The target antigen is unknown.

Sequencing used blood, either unsorted or a sorted T cell fraction (not recorded which). This TCR was sampled from a male donor with ankylosing spondylitis. The chain has TRBV12-3 or TRBV12-4 and TRBJ2-3, with D hard to call. CDR3 region: CASSLGSTTDTQYF. The CDR3 DNA reads TGTGCCAGCAGTTTGGGCAGCACCACAGATACGCAGTATTTT.